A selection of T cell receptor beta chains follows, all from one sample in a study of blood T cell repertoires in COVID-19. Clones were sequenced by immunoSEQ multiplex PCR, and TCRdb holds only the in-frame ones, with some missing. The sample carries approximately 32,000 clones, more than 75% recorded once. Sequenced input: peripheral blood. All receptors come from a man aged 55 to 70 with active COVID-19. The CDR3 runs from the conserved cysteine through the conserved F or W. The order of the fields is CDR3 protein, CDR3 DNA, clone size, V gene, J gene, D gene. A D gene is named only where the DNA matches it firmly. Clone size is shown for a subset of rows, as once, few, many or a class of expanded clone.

cdr3_aa: CASAEWDSWNEKLFF; cdr3_nt: TGTGCTAGTGCTGAATGGGACAGTTGGAATGAAAAACTGTTTTTT; clone_size: -; v_call: TRBV12-5; j_call: TRBJ1-4; d_call: TRBD1
cdr3_aa: CASSEEATSGANVLTF; cdr3_nt: TGTGCCAGCAGTGAAGAAGCGACCTCTGGGGCCAACGTCCTGACTTTC; clone_size: -; v_call: TRBV2; j_call: TRBJ2-6; d_call: -
cdr3_aa: CASSLGRTSSYEQYF; cdr3_nt: TGTGCCAGCAGCTTAGGTAGGACTAGCAGCTACGAGCAGTACTTC; clone_size: -; v_call: TRBV7-2; j_call: TRBJ2-7; d_call: TRBD2
cdr3_aa: CASSKSGSYNEQFF; cdr3_nt: TGTGCCAGCAGCAAAAGCGGGTCCTACAATGAGCAGTTCTTC; clone_size: -; v_call: TRBV5-4; j_call: TRBJ2-1; d_call: -
cdr3_aa: CASSPGSDTQYF; cdr3_nt: TGTGCCAGCAGCCCGGGATCAGATACGCAGTATTTT; clone_size: -; v_call: TRBV7-3; j_call: TRBJ2-3; d_call: -
cdr3_aa: CASSPSGRPYNEQFF; cdr3_nt: TGTGCCAGCAGCCCGAGCGGGCGACCCTACAATGAGCAGTTCTTC; clone_size: -; v_call: TRBV3-1/TRBV3-2; j_call: TRBJ2-1; d_call: -
cdr3_aa: CASGDRGWTNEKLFF; cdr3_nt: TGTGCCAGCGGAGACAGGGGATGGACTAATGAAAAACTGTTTTTT; clone_size: -; v_call: TRBV27; j_call: TRBJ1-4; d_call: TRBD1
cdr3_aa: CASSQGVAGDPTDTQYF; cdr3_nt: TGCGCCAGCAGCCAGGGGGTGGCGGGGGATCCCACAGATACGCAGTATTTT; clone_size: -; v_call: TRBV4-3; j_call: TRBJ2-3; d_call: TRBD2
cdr3_aa: CASSREGATEAFF; cdr3_nt: TGCGCCAGCAGTCGGGAGGGAGCCACTGAAGCTTTCTTT; clone_size: -; v_call: TRBV4-3; j_call: TRBJ1-1; d_call: -
cdr3_aa: CASSRLGQRETQYF; cdr3_nt: TGTGCCAGCAGCCGTCTAGGGCAGCGGGAGACCCAGTACTTC; clone_size: -; v_call: TRBV6-5; j_call: TRBJ2-5; d_call: -
cdr3_aa: CATSDSRLAGITDTQYF; cdr3_nt: TGTGCCACCAGTGATTCACGACTAGCGGGAATCACAGATACGCAGTATTTT; clone_size: -; v_call: TRBV24-1; j_call: TRBJ2-3; d_call: TRBD2
cdr3_aa: CASSLAGTGGSEQYF; cdr3_nt: TGTGCCAGCTCACTCGCCGGGACAGGGGGATCCGAGCAGTACTTC; clone_size: -; v_call: TRBV18; j_call: TRBJ2-7; d_call: TRBD1
cdr3_aa: CASSYSQGSQETQYF; cdr3_nt: TGTGCCAGCAGTTACTCTCAGGGGTCCCAAGAGACCCAGTACTTC; clone_size: -; v_call: TRBV6-6; j_call: TRBJ2-5; d_call: -
cdr3_aa: CASSNGQGYEQYF; cdr3_nt: TGTGCCAGCAGCAACGGACAGGGCTACGAGCAGTACTTC; clone_size: -; v_call: TRBV7-3; j_call: TRBJ2-7; d_call: TRBD1
cdr3_aa: CASSLAGSSYNEQFF; cdr3_nt: TGTGCCAGCAGCTTAGCGGGGAGCTCCTACAATGAGCAGTTCTTC; clone_size: once; v_call: TRBV7-2; j_call: TRBJ2-1; d_call: -
cdr3_aa: CASSRTVNYEQYF; cdr3_nt: TGTGCCAGCAGCCGGACAGTTAACTACGAGCAGTACTTC; clone_size: medium-sized; v_call: TRBV5-6; j_call: TRBJ2-7; d_call: -
cdr3_aa: CASSLSDRPSRF; cdr3_nt: TGTGCCAGCAGTTTATCGGACAGGCCCAGCCGGTTT; clone_size: -; v_call: TRBV12-3/TRBV12-4; j_call: TRBJ1-1; d_call: TRBD1
cdr3_aa: CASEDRDNEQFF; cdr3_nt: TGTGCCAGCGAGGACAGGGACAATGAGCAGTTCTTC; clone_size: -; v_call: TRBV19; j_call: TRBJ2-1; d_call: TRBD1
cdr3_aa: CATSPSKRQANTEAFF; cdr3_nt: TGTGCCACCAGCCCGTCGAAGAGACAAGCGAACACTGAAGCTTTCTTT; clone_size: -; v_call: TRBV24-1; j_call: TRBJ1-1; d_call: -
cdr3_aa: CASSSTYPYRGTQYF; cdr3_nt: TGTGCCAGCAGCTCCACCTACCCCTATCGTGGTACGCAGTATTTT; clone_size: -; v_call: TRBV11-2; j_call: TRBJ2-3; d_call: -
cdr3_aa: CAISEGGGNQPQHF; cdr3_nt: TGTGCCATCAGTGAGGGAGGTGGCAATCAGCCCCAGCATTTT; clone_size: -; v_call: TRBV10-3; j_call: TRBJ1-5; d_call: -
cdr3_aa: CAITSHALGLAGGISTDTQYF; cdr3_nt: TGTGCCATCACATCCCATGCCCTTGGACTAGCGGGGGGGATTAGCACAGATACGCAGTATTTT; clone_size: once; v_call: TRBV10-3; j_call: TRBJ2-3; d_call: TRBD2
cdr3_aa: CASSGTGNQPQHF; cdr3_nt: TGTGCCAGCAGTGGGACAGGCAATCAGCCCCAGCATTTT; clone_size: few; v_call: TRBV2; j_call: TRBJ1-5; d_call: -
cdr3_aa: CASSQQSGGPYEQYF; cdr3_nt: TGTGCCAGCAGCCAACAATCAGGGGGCCCCTACGAGCAGTACTTC; clone_size: -; v_call: TRBV3-1/TRBV3-2; j_call: TRBJ2-7; d_call: TRBD1
cdr3_aa: CASSLGGWTSGANVLTF; cdr3_nt: TGCGCCAGCAGCTTGGGAGGCTGGACTTCTGGGGCCAACGTCCTGACTTTC; clone_size: -; v_call: TRBV5-1; j_call: TRBJ2-6; d_call: -
cdr3_aa: CASRSDRGTDEQYF; cdr3_nt: TGTGCCAGCAGATCCGACAGGGGAACGGACGAGCAGTACTTC; clone_size: -; v_call: TRBV5-5; j_call: TRBJ2-7; d_call: TRBD1
cdr3_aa: CASVTQGLNQPQHF; cdr3_nt: TGTGCCAGTGTTACCCAGGGGCTAAATCAGCCCCAGCATTTT; clone_size: -; v_call: TRBV28; j_call: TRBJ1-5; d_call: -
cdr3_aa: CASSLASGRNVEQFF; cdr3_nt: TGTGCCAGCAGCTTGGCTAGCGGGAGGAATGTTGAGCAGTTCTTC; clone_size: -; v_call: TRBV5-6; j_call: TRBJ2-1; d_call: TRBD2
cdr3_aa: CASSQDLGSSGANVLTF; cdr3_nt: TGCGCCAGCAGCCAAGACCTGGGGAGCTCTGGGGCCAACGTCCTGACTTTC; clone_size: -; v_call: TRBV4-3; j_call: TRBJ2-6; d_call: -
cdr3_aa: CASRSRDRFYEQYF; cdr3_nt: TGTGCCAGCAGGTCCCGGGACAGGTTCTACGAGCAGTACTTC; clone_size: -; v_call: TRBV6-5; j_call: TRBJ2-7; d_call: TRBD1
cdr3_aa: CAWRKDRVTGNTIYF; cdr3_nt: TGTGCCTGGAGGAAGGACAGGGTAACTGGAAACACCATATATTTT; clone_size: -; v_call: TRBV30; j_call: TRBJ1-3; d_call: TRBD1
cdr3_aa: CASTRGWGTEAFF; cdr3_nt: TGTGCCAGCACCCGGGGATGGGGCACTGAAGCTTTCTTT; clone_size: -; v_call: TRBV6-5; j_call: TRBJ1-1; d_call: -
cdr3_aa: CASSTDYTDTQYF; cdr3_nt: TGTGCCAGTAGTACGGACTACACAGATACGCAGTATTTT; clone_size: once; v_call: TRBV19; j_call: TRBJ2-3; d_call: -
cdr3_aa: CAISGAGETQYF; cdr3_nt: TGTGCCATCAGTGGTGCGGGAGAGACCCAGTACTTC; clone_size: -; v_call: TRBV10-3; j_call: TRBJ2-5; d_call: -
cdr3_aa: CASSRRDFTDTQYF; cdr3_nt: TGTGCCAGCAGCCGACGGGACTTCACCGATACGCAGTATTTT; clone_size: -; v_call: TRBV14; j_call: TRBJ2-3; d_call: -
cdr3_aa: CASSLDRNNSPLHF; cdr3_nt: TGTGCCAGCAGCTTGGACAGGAATAATTCACCCCTCCACTTT; clone_size: -; v_call: TRBV5-4; j_call: TRBJ1-6; d_call: -
cdr3_aa: CASSQGSGSYEQYF; cdr3_nt: TGTGCCAGCAGCCAAGGTTCGGGCTCCTACGAGCAGTACTTC; clone_size: -; v_call: TRBV3-1/TRBV3-2; j_call: TRBJ2-7; d_call: -
cdr3_aa: CASSATSGRDEQYF; cdr3_nt: TGCGCCAGCAGTGCTACTAGCGGGAGAGACGAGCAGTACTTC; clone_size: -; v_call: TRBV10-2; j_call: TRBJ2-7; d_call: TRBD2
cdr3_aa: CASSIVGGNQPQHF; cdr3_nt: TGTGCCAGTAGTATAGTGGGGGGGAATCAGCCCCAGCATTTT; clone_size: -; v_call: TRBV19; j_call: TRBJ1-5; d_call: -
cdr3_aa: CASSLRGNTEAFF; cdr3_nt: TGTGCCAGCAGTTTAAGGGGGAACACTGAAGCTTTCTTT; clone_size: -; v_call: TRBV27; j_call: TRBJ1-1; d_call: -
cdr3_aa: CASSPRGGRAADTQYF; cdr3_nt: TGTGCCAGCAGTCCGCGGGGCGGGAGGGCCGCAGATACGCAGTATTTT; clone_size: -; v_call: TRBV6-2/TRBV6-3; j_call: TRBJ2-3; d_call: TRBD2
cdr3_aa: CSVGGGDQPQHF; cdr3_nt: TGCAGCGTTGGGGGAGGGGATCAGCCCCAGCATTTT; clone_size: -; v_call: TRBV29-1; j_call: TRBJ1-5; d_call: -
cdr3_aa: CASSVAPAGGSETQYF; cdr3_nt: TGTGCCAGCAGCGTAGCTCCAGCGGGGGGGAGTGAGACCCAGTACTTC; clone_size: -; v_call: TRBV9; j_call: TRBJ2-5; d_call: TRBD2
cdr3_aa: CASSLQGKLFF; cdr3_nt: TGTGCCAGCAGCTTACAGGGAAAACTGTTTTTT; clone_size: -; v_call: TRBV7-9; j_call: TRBJ1-4; d_call: -
cdr3_aa: CATSTGPGDEQFF; cdr3_nt: TGTGCCACCAGTACAGGGCCCGGGGATGAGCAGTTCTTC; clone_size: -; v_call: TRBV24-1; j_call: TRBJ2-1; d_call: -
cdr3_aa: CASSSLSYEQYF; cdr3_nt: TGTGCCAGCAGCTCTTTATCCTACGAGCAGTACTTC; clone_size: -; v_call: TRBV7-8; j_call: TRBJ2-7; d_call: -
cdr3_aa: CASSTLIQAEAFF; cdr3_nt: TGTGCCAGTAGTACCCTGATTCAGGCTGAAGCTTTCTTT; clone_size: -; v_call: TRBV19; j_call: TRBJ1-1; d_call: -